A single sample gave rise to the 15 T cell receptor beta chains below, sequenced in a study of T cells in localized non-small cell lung cancer (dated by TCRdb to between 2020 and 2021). The library was built by means of the immunoSEQ multiplex PCR assay. TCRdb took over this immuneACCESS table, retaining in-frame rearrangements with V and J assigned. Such tables are incomplete; in checked studies, under half of the missing clones stem from an unresolved V gene, and the remainder is unexplained. Within this sample are about 36,000 clones, with around 90% of them counted one time only. Clones ranked in the top ten supply less than 9% of the sample. Sequencing used peripheral blood, obtained before any cancer treatment. All receptors derive from a woman between 35 and 70 years old with stage I lung adenocarcinoma.

The J gene is TRBJ1-1, the V gene TRBV28; D unclear. Trimming removed 5 bases from V and 1 base from J, with 11 bases in between. Germline values: CDR1 MDHEN, CDR2 SYDVKM. This CDR3 is 14 amino acids long. CDR3 sequence: CASSVLDSNTEAFF. The DNA for the CDR3 is TGTGCCAGCAGTGTCCTGGATTCGAACACTGAAGCTTTCTTT. The variable domain in full, with the rest retrieved from reference TRBV28 and TRBJ1-1, is DVKVTQSSRYLVKRTGEKVFLECVQDMDHENMFWYRQDPGLGLRLIYFSYDVKMKEKGDIPEGYSVSREKKERFSLILESASTNQTSMYLCASSVLDSNTEAFFGQGTRLTVV.

The CDR3 DNA follows: TGTGCCAGCTCACCACGGACCACCGGGGAGCTGTTTTTT. It translates to CASSPRTTGELFF. The V gene is TRBV18, the J gene TRBJ2-2, with D uncertain. This CDR3 has 13 amino acids. With 1 base removed from V and 4 bases from J, the gap between germline ends came to 4 bases. Germline values: CDR1 KGHSH, CDR2 LQKENI.

The CDR3 DNA is TGTGCCAGTAGTATTAGAACGGCTGATCAGCCCCAGCATTTT. As protein: CASSIRTADQPQHF. This chain joins TRBV19 and TRBJ1-5; D gene ambiguous. This CDR3 spans 14 amino acids. Trimming stripped 3 bases from V and 5 bases from J, with 11 bases between. Germline V gene data show CDR1 as LNHDA and CDR2 as SQIVND (reference sequence).

The genes are TRBV11-2 and TRBJ2-3, with 9 bases fitting TRBD1. The CDR3 is 17 residues long. From germline, CDR1 is SGHAT and CDR2 FQNNGV. J gave up 1 base and V 5 bases, and 10 bases lay outside the gene matches. The CDR3 region has the DNA TGTGCCAGCAGCGCTCAGAACAGGGGGCTTGGCACAGATACGCAGTATTTT. Its translation: CASSAQNRGLGTDTQYF.

V is TRBV4-2 and J is TRBJ2-3, with 13 nucleotides matching TRBD2. Trimming cost V 4 bases and J 0 bases; bases outside gene matches: 7. This CDR3 is built from 18 residues. Germline V gene data show CDR1 as LGHNA and CDR2 as YNFKEQ. CDR3 DNA sequence: TGTGCCAGCAGCCCTCGGACTAGCGGGGGCCTTAGCACAGATACGCAGTATTTT. It codes for CASSPRTSGGLSTDTQYF.

This CDR3 reads CASGRGNTEAFF. CDR3 sequence (DNA): TGTGCCAGCGGCAGGGGGAACACTGAAGCTTTCTTT. This chain connects TRBV2 to TRBJ1-1; maybe TRBD1 (6 bases). The V gene's germline CDR1 is SNHLY and CDR2 FYNNEI. V lost 8 bases and J 1 base, leaving 8 bases between the germline ends. The CDR3 consists of 12 residues.

V and J are TRBV4-3 and TRBJ2-7, with TRBD1 identical over 7 bases. CDR3 length: 15 residues. V gave up 2 bases and J gave up 2 bases; unmatched junction bases: 6. Germline V gene data show CDR1 as LGHNA and CDR2 as YSLEER. This chain's CDR3 is CASSQLGDRTYEQYF. The CDR3 region has the DNA TGCGCCAGCAGCCAATTGGGGGACAGAACCTACGAGCAGTACTTC.

The chain is built from TRBV6-6 and TRBJ2-1; D perhaps matches TRBD2 (6 bases). CDR1 is MNHNY and CDR2 is SVGAGI in the germline V gene (reference sequence). Trimming stripped 4 bases from V and 15 bases from J, with 13 bases between. This CDR3 has 11 residues. The CDR3 DNA reads as TGTGCCAGCAGTTCCAGACTAGATCCGTTCTTC. Its translation is CASSSRLDPFF.

This chain links TRBV28 with TRBJ1-1; weak D call: TRBD1 (6 bases). With 6 bases removed from V and 0 bases from J, the gap between germline ends came to 11 bases. CDR1 is MDHEN, CDR2 SYDVKM, per germline. The CDR3 is 14 amino acids. As DNA, the CDR3 is TGTGCCAGCAGAGGGGGACTGATGAACACTGAAGCTTTCTTT. Its translation: CASRGGLMNTEAFF.

This rearrangement joins TRBV18 to TRBJ2-7; tentative D call: TRBD1 (5 bases). The CDR3 has 17 residues. Trimming cost V 2 bases and J 3 bases, with 20 bases left between them. CDR1 is KGHSH and CDR2 is LQKENI in the germline V gene. The DNA for the CDR3 is TGTGCCAGCTCACCAGAGTCGCAGGGAAGCCTTCTCTACGAGCAGTACTTC. Protein sequence: CASSPESQGSLLYEQYF.

V gene TRBV28 combines with J gene TRBJ2-7; D remains ambiguous. CDR3 length equals 12 residues. The germline V gene has CDR1 MDHEN and CDR2 SYDVKM. Trimming stripped 4 bases from V and 8 bases from J, with 12 bases between. DNA of the CDR3: TGTGCCAGCAGTTGGTTGGGGAAACAGCAGTACTTC. This translates into CASSWLGKQQYF.

CDR3 in DNA: TGTGCCAGCAGCTTCGACAGGGAGGGAGCTTTCTTT. Translation: CASSFDREGAFF. V usage is TRBV5-6 and J usage is TRBJ1-1; 7 bases are shared with TRBD1. The germline CDR1 and CDR2 sequences are SGHDT and YYEEEE. The V segment lost 2 bases and the J segment 10 bases; nucleotides outside the gene matches: 5. CDR3 length equals 12 residues.

The chain carries TRBV7-2 and TRBJ1-2; D is uncertain. The germline CDR1 and CDR2 sequences are SGHTA and FQGNSA. The CDR3 sequence is 13 residues long. V was cut by 3 bases and J by 7 bases, with 12 bases left in between. CDR3 DNA sequence: TGTGCCAGCAGCTTCGGACCTTCGCGTGGCTACACCTTC. Its translation: CASSFGPSRGYTF.

The rearrangement links TRBV5-5 to TRBJ1-6; D is unresolved. The CDR3 length is 15 residues. CDR1 and CDR2 (germline): SGHKS, YYEKEE (reference sequence). Trimming removed 0 bases from V and 0 bases from J, with 4 bases in between. This CDR3 is CASSLESSYNSPLHF. CDR3 bases: TGTGCCAGCAGCTTGGAGAGCTCCTATAATTCACCCCTCCACTTT.

V usage is TRBV7-2 and J usage is TRBJ2-7; 10 bases align to TRBD2. The CDR3 sequence is 15 residues long. Germline values: CDR1 SGHTA, CDR2 FQGNSA. V shed 5 bases and J 0 bases; nucleotides not matched to a gene: 4. CDR3 sequence (DNA): TGTGCCAGCAGCCAAAGACTAGCGGGCTCCTACGAGCAGTACTTC. Protein product: CASSQRLAGSYEQYF.